The 22 T cell receptor beta chains in this list originate from one sample, sequenced in a study of T-cell reconstitution after alpha-beta-depleted transplantation in children. Unique molecular identifiers were incorporated during preparation of the TCRbeta library. TCRdb re-derived calls from the PCR reads in MiXCR, one entry per CDR3 protein. The sample lists 600,000 to 700,000 distinct CDR3 sequences; about 15% were seen once. Here the sequenced sample was PBMCs from the stem cell graft donor, taken from the stem cell graft. These TCRs come from a human donor who donated a stem cell graft to a child with acute myeloid leukemia.

This clonotype has a count of ten or more. The chain uses TRBV4-3 and TRBJ1-5, with a tentative D call TRBD1 (6 bases). The CDR3 totals 15 residues. Germline V gene data show CDR1 as LGHNA and CDR2 as YSLEER. Between the trimmed V and J ends, which lost 0 bases and 6 bases, there was a span of 12 bases. This chain's CDR3 is CASSQDTGRGQPQHF. The CDR3 DNA is TGCGCCAGCAGCCAAGACACAGGGAGAGGTCAGCCCCAGCATTTT.

This clonotype has more than one count but fewer than ten. V and J are TRBV9 and TRBJ2-2, with 8 bases that match TRBD1. With V trimmed by 0 bases and J by 1 base, 5 bases remained unmatched. Per the germline V gene, CDR1 is SGDLS and CDR2 is YYNGEE. The CDR3 totals 17 residues. CDR3 coding DNA: TGTGCCAGCAGCGTAGGGGCTGGGACAGGGAACACCGGGGAGCTGTTTTTT. Translating it yields CASSVGAGTGNTGELFF.

About this clonotype itself: One end of the junction varies from germline; a read error may be responsible. The chain recombines TRBV20-1 with TRBJ2-1, with TRBD1 matching 12 bases. In germline, CDR1 is DFQATT, CDR2 SNEGSKA (reference sequence). The CDR3 length is 17 residues. The CDR3 nucleotides read TGCTGTGCTAGGGCCGCGGGACAGGGGGCTTCCTACAATGAGCAGTTCTTC. It translates to CCARAAGQGASYNEQFF.

This clonotype was seen a few times. The CDR3 DNA reads TGTGCCAGCAGCCAAGATCCATCAGGGGATAGGGATGAAAAACTGTTTTTT. It yields the protein CASSQDPSGDRDEKLFF. The genes are TRBV3-1 and TRBJ1-4, with D perhaps matching TRBD1 (6 bases). V was clipped by 0 bases and J by 6 bases, with 17 bases between them. This CDR3 spans 17 amino acids. From germline, CDR1 is LGHDT and CDR2 YNNKEL (reference sequence).

The V and J genes are TRBV15 and TRBJ2-5; possibly TRBD1 for D (5 bases). Germline V gene data show CDR1 as LNHNV and CDR2 as YYDKDF (reference sequence). The CDR3 length is 14 residues. With 2 bases removed from V and 3 bases from J, the gap between germline ends came to 10 bases. CDR3 sequence (DNA): TGTGCCACCAGCAGAATGGACACCGAAGAGACCCAGTACTTC. Its protein is CATSRMDTEETQYF.

This clonotype was detected many times. The chain employs TRBV20-1 and TRBJ1-1; 11 bases map to TRBD1. V lost 6 bases and J lost 2; bases outside the gene matches: 14. This CDR3 comprises 17 residues. Germline-derived CDR1 and CDR2 are DFQATT and SNEGSKA (reference sequence). The CDR3 sequence is CSANLGGTGGTNTEAFF. CDR3 nucleotide sequence: TGCAGTGCAAACTTGGGCGGGACAGGGGGTACCAACACTGAAGCTTTCTTT.

V gene TRBV5-1 combines with J gene TRBJ2-2; D call uncertain. Trimming left V 0 bases short and J 1 base short, with 7 bases between. Germline V gives CDR1 SGHRS, CDR2 YFSETQ. CDR3 length: 15 amino acids. This chain's CDR3 is CASSLAVENTGELFF. The CDR3, as DNA: TGCGCCAGCAGCTTGGCCGTTGAGAACACCGGGGAGCTGTTTTTT.

Worth noting for this clonotype: Being one base from a much bigger clone, this may be a read error. The chain is built from TRBV7-2 and TRBJ1-1; D call uncertain. V was trimmed by 1 base and J by 4 bases, leaving 10 bases between them. From germline, CDR1 is SGHTA and CDR2 FQGNSA. The CDR3 runs 14 residues. This CDR3 is CASSLGGDGTEAFF. The DNA for the CDR3 is TGTGCCAGCAGCTTAGGAGGAGATGGCACTGAAGCTTTCTTT.

This clonotype occurred a few times. The chain carries TRBV20-1 and TRBJ1-5; D might be TRBD1 (5 bases). The V end was cut by 4 bases, the J end by 3 bases, with 19 bases between. The CDR3 has 16 amino acids. Germline V CDR1 and CDR2: DFQATT, SNEGSKA (reference sequence). CDR3 residues: CSAISGGVGDNQPQHF. The CDR3 region has the DNA TGCAGTGCTATTAGTGGGGGAGTCGGGGACAATCAGCCCCAGCATTTT.

Remarks on this clonotype: A clone one base away is much larger, so this may be a read error. The chain links TRBV20-1 to TRBJ2-5; 14 bases map to TRBD2. The V segment lost 3 bases and the J segment 4 bases; nucleotides outside the gene matches: 10. CDR1 and CDR2 from the germline V gene are DFQATT and SNEGSKA (reference sequence). This CDR3 is 17 amino acids long. The CDR3 region is CSASDLRTSGGLETQYF. CDR3 in DNA: TGCAGTGCTAGTGATCTTCGGACTAGCGGGGGGTTAGAGACCCAGTACTTC.

The chain carries TRBV10-1 and TRBJ2-3, with 12 positions matching TRBD1. With V trimmed by 6 bases and J by 0 bases, 25 bases remained unmatched. This CDR3 spans 23 amino acids. Germline CDR1 is WNHNN and CDR2 is SYGVQD (reference sequence). CDR3 DNA: TGCGCCAGCAGGGGACAGGGGGCATCGGGTAGCGAGCCTACTTTCACTAGCACAGATACGCAGTATTTT. The encoded protein is CASRGQGASGSEPTFTSTDTQYF.

The chain joins TRBV12-3 or TRBV12-4 to TRBJ2-2; D is undetermined. Trimming stripped 7 bases from V and 5 bases from J, with 14 bases between. The CDR3 consists of 14 residues. CDR3 nucleotide sequence: TGTGCCAGCATACAAATAGCCAGGACCGGGGAGCTGTTTTTT. Translating it yields CASIQIARTGELFF.

In this sample, this clonotype turned up many times. This CDR3 reads CASSPRTAGQPQHF. DNA for the CDR3: TGTGCCAGCAGCCCCCGAACGGCGGGACAGCCCCAGCATTTT. V is TRBV21-1 and J is TRBJ1-5. TRBV21-1 is given as a pseudogene. The CDR3 runs to 14 residues.

This clonotype was found many times. The chain joins TRBV12-5 to TRBJ2-7; D unresolved. V lost 5 bases to trimming and J lost 0 bases, with 5 bases between them. Germline lookup yields CDR1 LGHNT and CDR2 FRNRAP. The CDR3 consists of 12 residues. The CDR3 DNA follows: TGTGCTAGTGGTGGCACCTCCTACGAGCAGTACGTC. This encodes CASGGTSYEQYV.

Many counts were recorded for this clonotype. J is TRBJ2-7 and V is TRBV5-5; TRBD2 matches at 8 bases. Unmatched junction bases numbered 14, after V lost 4 bases and J lost 5 bases. The CDR3 contains 16 residues. Germline CDR1 SGHKS, CDR2 YYEKEE (reference sequence). CDR3 nucleotide sequence: TGTGCCAGCAGCCCTCGGGGGGGGTTCGGAAGCAACGAGCAGTACTTC. It translates to CASSPRGGFGSNEQYF. The entire variable domain, with the rest obtained from reference TRBV5-5 and TRBJ2-7, is as follows: DAGVTQSPTHLIKTRGQQVTLRCSPISGHKSVSWYQQVLGQGPQFIFQYYEKEERGRGNFPDRFSARQFPNYSSELNVNALLLGDSALYLCASSPRGGFGSNEQYFGPGTRLTVT.

This clonotype came up many times. The genes are TRBV20-1 and TRBJ2-4; the D is unclear. Germline V gene data show CDR1 as DFQATT and CDR2 as SNEGSKA (reference sequence). Trimming pared 5 bases from V and 0 bases from J, leaving 8 bases between. This CDR3 is built from 13 residues. CDR3 protein: CSAGSQAKNIQYF. DNA of the CDR3: TGCAGTGCTGGATCTCAAGCCAAAAACATTCAGTACTTC.

The V call is TRBV20-1, the J call TRBJ2-1, with 8 bases that match TRBD1. This CDR3 is 14 amino acids long. Losses at the gene ends were 8 bases for V and 7 bases for J; bases not matched to a gene: 13. Germline CDR1 is DFQATT and CDR2 is SNEGSKA (reference sequence). CDR3 sequence: CSPHAGQGKNEQFF. The CDR3 DNA reads as TGCAGTCCCCACGCCGGACAGGGTAAAAATGAGCAGTTCTTC.

There are a few counts of this clonotype. The chain carries TRBV12-5 and TRBJ2-3; 7 bases map to TRBD1. The CDR3 sequence is 17 residues long. V trimming: 5 bases; J trimming: 2 bases; junction bases outside the gene matches: 13. Germline V gene lookup returns CDR1 LGHNT and CDR2 FRNRAP. The CDR3 loop reads CASGLNFGTALTDTQYF. The CDR3 coding sequence is TGTGCTAGTGGTCTCAATTTCGGGACAGCGCTCACAGATACGCAGTATTTT.

This clonotype was recorded a few times. The chain combines TRBV12-5 with TRBJ2-3; the D gene is possibly TRBD1 (6 bases). V gave up 0 bases and J gave up 6 bases, with 16 bases separating them. Germline loops: CDR1 LGHNT, CDR2 FRNRAP. The CDR3 is made up of 16 amino acids. The CDR3 region has the DNA TGTGCTAGTGGTTTGGTTCGAGGGGGTGTGATGGATACGCAGTATTTT. It codes for CASGLVRGGVMDTQYF.

In this sample, this clonotype turned up a few times. This rearrangement joins TRBV7-3 to TRBJ2-6; D unclear. CDR3 length: 16 residues. V lost 4 bases and J lost 0, with 10 bases in between. CDR1 SGHTA and CDR2 FQGTGA come from the germline V gene. CDR3 amino acids: CASSSRLTSGANVLTF. The CDR3 coding sequence is TGTGCCAGCAGCTCCCGACTGACCTCTGGGGCCAACGTCCTGACTTTC.

Many counts were recorded for this clonotype. The chain carries TRBV7-2 and TRBJ2-5; D perhaps matches TRBD1 (6 bases). Germline V gene lookup returns CDR1 SGHTA and CDR2 FQGNSA. The ends were cut back, 5 bases at V and 3 bases at J, with 10 bases in the middle. The CDR3 contains 13 residues. CDR3 nucleotide sequence: TGTGCCAGCAGCCCGTACAGGGAAGAGACCCAGTACTTC. Amino acid sequence: CASSPYREETQYF.

This clonotype was seen ten or more times. This chain joins TRBV27 and TRBJ2-2, with D perhaps TRBD1 or TRBD2 (5 bases each). CDR3 size: 11 residues. The V gene lost 6 bases and the J gene lost 6 bases, with 5 bases spanning the gap. Germline assignment: CDR1 MNHEY and CDR2 SMNVEV (reference sequence). The CDR3 sequence is CASRGAGELFF. As DNA, the CDR3 is TGTGCCAGCAGGGGGGCCGGGGAGCTGTTTTTT.